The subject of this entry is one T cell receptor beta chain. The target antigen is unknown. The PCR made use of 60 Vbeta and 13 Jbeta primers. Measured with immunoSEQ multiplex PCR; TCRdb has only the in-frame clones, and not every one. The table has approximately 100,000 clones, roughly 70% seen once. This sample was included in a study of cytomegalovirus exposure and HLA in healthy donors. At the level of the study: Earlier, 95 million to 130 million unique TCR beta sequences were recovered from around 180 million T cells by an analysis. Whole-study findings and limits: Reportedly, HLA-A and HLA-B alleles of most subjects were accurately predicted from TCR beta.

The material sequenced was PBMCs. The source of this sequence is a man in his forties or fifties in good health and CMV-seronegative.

CDR3 DNA: TGTGCCAGCAAGGACTTGAGTACCTCCTACGAGCAGTACTTC. Translated, it gives CASKDLSTSYEQYF. The rearrangement uses TRBV7-2 and TRBJ2-7, with D perhaps TRBD2 (5 bases). The V end lost 7 bases, the J end lost 0 bases, and 13 bases lay between the germline ends. Germline values: CDR1 SGHTA, CDR2 FQGNSA. This CDR3 contains 14 residues. The entire variable domain, with the rest obtained from reference TRBV7-2 and TRBJ2-7, is as follows: GAGVSQSPSNKVTEKGKDVELRCDPISGHTALYWYRQSLGQGLEFLIYFQGNSAPDKSGLPSDRFSAERTGGSVSTLTIQRTQQEDSAVYLCASKDLSTSYEQYFGPGTRLTVT.